These 22 T cell receptor beta chains originate from one sample sequenced in a study of cytomegalovirus exposure and HLA in healthy donors. Libraries were prepared by immunoSEQ multiplex PCR; TCRdb keeps only in-frame clonotypes and omits some of them. This table has 150,000 or so clones, 85% to 90% appearing once. The sample was PBMCs. The source of these receptors is a woman aged 18-29 years in good health and CMV-seropositive.

The chain employs TRBV29-1 and TRBJ2-7; D unresolved. Germline loops: CDR1 SQVTM, CDR2 ANQGSEA. Trimming shortened V by 3 bases and J by 1 base, and 7 bases separated the two germline ends. The CDR3 is 12 amino acids. Here the CDR3 DNA reads TGCAGCGTTGATCCGGGTTCCTACGAGCAGTACTTC. Translation: CSVDPGSYEQYF.

The rearrangement joins TRBV4-3 to TRBJ1-1; D is possibly TRBD1 (5 bases). The ends were cut back, 8 bases at V and 1 base at J, with 14 bases in the middle. Germline V gene sequence: CDR1 LGHNA, CDR2 YSLEER. The CDR3 is made up of 14 amino acids. CDR3 sequence (DNA): TGCGCCAGCTCCCAAGTCGGGGGGAACACTGAAGCTTTCTTT. Its translation: CASSQVGGNTEAFF.

The chain uses TRBV7-2 and TRBJ2-7, with 8 bases matching TRBD1. The V and J ends lost 1 base and 7 bases, in that order; junction bases with no gene match: 9. This CDR3 has 15 amino acids. Germline CDR1 and CDR2: SGHTA and FQGNSA. CDR3 protein: CASSLGWTGLGEQYF. The CDR3 DNA reads TGTGCCAGCAGCTTAGGATGGACAGGGCTGGGAGAGCAGTACTTC.

This chain uses TRBV5-1 with TRBJ2-7; 7 bases fit TRBD2. Germline V gene data show CDR1 as SGHRS and CDR2 as YFSETQ. This CDR3 is built from 14 residues. Unmatched junction bases numbered 4, after V lost 4 bases and J lost 0 bases. The CDR3, as DNA: TGCGCCAGCAGCACAATAGCGGGCTCCTACGAGCAGTACTTC. Its translation: CASSTIAGSYEQYF. The variable domain in full, with the rest retrieved from reference TRBV5-1 and TRBJ2-7, is KAGVTQTPRYLIKTRGQQVTLSCSPISGHRSVSWYQQTPGQGLQFLFEYFSETQRNKGNFPGRFSGRQFSNSRSEMNVSTLELGDSALYLCASSTIAGSYEQYFGPGTRLTVT.

This sequence joins TRBV5-1 and TRBJ2-6; 7 nucleotides line up with TRBD1. The ends lost 3 bases at V and 2 bases at J; junction bases unmatched: 8. CDR1 SGHRS and CDR2 YFSETQ come from the germline V gene. This CDR3 has 17 amino acids. CDR3 nucleotide sequence: TGCGCCAGCAGCTCATACAGGGGAACTCCTGGGGCCAACGTCCTGACTTTC. Protein: CASSSYRGTPGANVLTF.

The chain uses TRBV9 and TRBJ2-7; TRBD1 might be the D (5 bases). The germline V gene has CDR1 SGDLS and CDR2 YYNGEE. V was clipped by 2 bases and J by 5 bases, with 20 bases between them. The CDR3 has 16 amino acids. This CDR3 reads CASSVGLGETVDEQYF. CDR3 nucleotides: TGTGCCAGCAGCGTCGGTTTAGGGGAAACAGTGGACGAGCAGTACTTC.

The CDR3 region is CASTLGGGNEKLFF. The CDR3 DNA sequence: TGTGCCAGCACCCTGGGAGGGGGTAATGAAAAACTGTTTTTT. J is TRBJ1-4 and V is TRBV7-9; maybe TRBD1 (6 bases). The CDR3 runs to 14 residues. Germline values: CDR1 SEHNR, CDR2 FQNEAQ (reference sequence). Trimming removed 7 bases at V and 4 bases at J, with 13 bases between.

CDR3 amino acids: CASSVTGFEQYF. DNA of the CDR3: TGTGCCAGCAGTGTGACAGGTTTCGAGCAGTACTTC. The J gene is TRBJ2-7, the V gene TRBV6-1, with TRBD1 as a possible D gene (6 bases). The CDR3 runs to 12 residues. The germline V and J ends were trimmed by 4 bases and 6 bases, with 10 bases remaining between them. The germline gives CDR1 MNHNS, CDR2 SASEGT.

This clone was observed once. The chain uses TRBV5-1 and TRBJ2-7; 7 bases align to TRBD2. The V gene's germline CDR1 is SGHRS and CDR2 YFSETQ. The trim removed 0 bases at V and 7 bases at J, leaving 13 bases unmatched. The CDR3 runs to 16 residues. CDR3 protein: CASSLGWPSGMVEQYF. As DNA, the CDR3 is TGCGCCAGCAGCTTGGGATGGCCTAGCGGTATGGTAGAGCAGTACTTC.

The chain combines TRBV27 with TRBJ2-7, with TRBD2 matching over 15 bases. CDR1 is MNHEY, CDR2 SMNVEV, per germline (reference sequence). The CDR3 runs to 16 residues. The ends lost 0 bases at V and 7 bases at J; junction bases unmatched: 4. The CDR3 DNA reads TGTGCCAGCAGTTTATCGAGGGGACTAGCGGGAGGAGAGCAGTACTTC. Translated: CASSLSRGLAGGEQYF.

This chain joins TRBV11-3 and TRBJ2-1, with D unclear. The CDR3 is 13 amino acids. Trimming stripped 2 bases from V and 4 bases from J, with 6 bases between. Germline V CDR1 and CDR2: SGHNT, YENEEA. CDR3 sequence reads: CASSLPMYNEQFF. The CDR3 nucleotides are TGTGCCAGCAGCTTACCTATGTACAATGAGCAGTTCTTC.

J is TRBJ1-4 and V is TRBV29-1; a possible D gene is TRBD1 (6 bases). Germline V lookup: CDR1 SQVTM, CDR2 ANQGSEA. V lost 7 bases, J lost 5 bases, and 11 bases lay in between. There are 12 residues in the CDR3. As DNA, the CDR3 is TGCAGCGGCGGGGGCCAGAATGAAAAACTGTTTTTT. Amino acid sequence: CSGGGQNEKLFF.

This chain connects TRBV7-2 to TRBJ1-5; TRBD1 aligns across 7 bases. Germline V gives CDR1 SGHTA, CDR2 FQGNSA. CDR3 length equals 18 residues. J gave up 0 bases and V 1 base, and 9 bases lay outside the gene matches. CDR3 protein: CASSLDLAGGRSNQPQHF. CDR3 in DNA: TGTGCCAGCAGCTTAGACTTGGCAGGGGGACGTAGCAATCAGCCCCAGCATTTT.

The chain combines TRBV5-1 with TRBJ2-7, with TRBD1 as a possible D gene (6 bases). Trimming removed 0 bases at V and 4 bases at J, with 11 bases between. The CDR3 length is 14 residues. Germline CDR1 and CDR2: SGHRS and YFSETQ. The CDR3 sequence is CASSLEDRTYEQYF. The CDR3 DNA sequence: TGCGCCAGCAGCTTGGAGGACAGAACTTACGAGCAGTACTTC.

This clone was counted only a few times. The rearrangement joins TRBV4-1 to TRBJ2-1; 7 nucleotides align to TRBD2. J gave up 4 bases and V 1 base, and 7 bases lay outside the gene matches. CDR1 is MGHRA and CDR2 is YSYEKL in the germline V gene. This CDR3 has 16 residues. The CDR3 reads CASSQGGLAAYNEQFF. DNA of the CDR3: TGCGCCAGCAGCCAAGGAGGTCTAGCGGCATACAATGAGCAGTTCTTC.

On this clone: This specimen includes other DNA sequences encoding the same CDR3. J is TRBJ2-3 and V is TRBV7-9, with 8 bases matching TRBD2. Germline CDR1 reads SEHNR; CDR2 reads FQNEAQ (reference sequence). The junction had 2 bases not matched to a gene; V was cut back by 3 bases and J by 0 bases. This CDR3 is 15 amino acids long. The CDR3 reads CASSFSGASTDTQYF. The CDR3 DNA is TGTGCCAGCAGCTTTAGCGGGGCTAGCACAGATACGCAGTATTTT.

The chain employs TRBV7-9 and TRBJ2-2; 9 nucleotides line up with TRBD2. Germline CDR1 SEHNR, CDR2 FQNEAQ (reference sequence). Trimming removed 2 bases from V and 5 bases from J; junction bases left unmatched: 0. CDR3 size: 14 residues. In DNA, the CDR3 is TGTGCCAGCAGCTTACTAGCGGGAACCGGGGAGCTGTTTTTT. This sequence encodes CASSLLAGTGELFF.

The chain links TRBV19 to TRBJ2-1, with 9 positions matching TRBD1. CDR3 length equals 14 residues. CDR1 and CDR2 from the germline V gene are LNHDA and SQIVND (reference sequence). V was clipped by 6 bases and J by 9 bases; unmatched bases: 9. CDR3 residues: CASRQGDRAGEQFF. For the CDR3, the DNA is TGTGCCAGTAGACAAGGGGACAGGGCAGGTGAGCAGTTCTTC.

This clone appeared a few times. The chain combines TRBV7-8 with TRBJ2-3; 14 bases are a match to TRBD2. The CDR3 sequence is 18 residues long. Germline trimming cut 7 bases from V and 1 base from J; bases unmatched to any gene: 10. From germline, CDR1 is SGHVS and CDR2 FQNEAQ. The chain's CDR3 is CASTRLAGGPVGTDTQYF. The CDR3 DNA sequence: TGTGCCAGCACAAGACTAGCGGGAGGGCCTGTCGGCACAGATACGCAGTATTTT.

This clone was seen a handful of times. The genes are TRBV2 and TRBJ1-5, with 7 nucleotides matching TRBD1. Per germline, CDR1 SNHLY and CDR2 FYNNEI. J was trimmed by 9 bases and V by 8 bases; bases with no gene match: 16. CDR3 length: 15 amino acids. The CDR3 nucleotides are TGTGCCAGCCAGGACAGGTTAGGACTCCGGGGGCCCCAGCATTTT. Its translation is CASQDRLGLRGPQHF.

This clone was seen once. The gene calls are TRBV30 and TRBJ2-2; perhaps TRBD1 as D (5 bases). The CDR3 extends over 13 amino acids. V was shortened by 3 bases and J by 8 bases, with 13 bases between the two germline ends. Germline V CDR1 and CDR2: GTSNPN, SVGIG (reference sequence). The CDR3 protein is CAWRTDLGGELFF. The CDR3 DNA follows: TGTGCCTGGAGGACAGACTTGGGAGGGGAGCTGTTTTTT.

The gene calls are TRBV15 and TRBJ2-1, with D tentatively TRBD1 (5 bases). The CDR3 consists of 16 residues. V lost 1 base to trimming and J lost 0 bases, with 10 bases between them. Germline V CDR1 and CDR2: LNHNV, YYDKDF (reference sequence). CDR3 amino acids: CATSRAGASSYNEQFF. For the CDR3, the DNA is TGTGCCACCAGCAGAGCTGGGGCTAGCTCCTACAATGAGCAGTTCTTC. Full variable domain (missing parts from reference TRBV15 and TRBJ2-1): DAMVIQNPRYQVTQFGKPVTLSCSQTLNHNVMYWYQQKSSQAPKLLFHYYDKDFNNEADTPDNFQSRRPNTSFCFLDIRSPGLGDTAMYLCATSRAGASSYNEQFFGPGTRLTVL.